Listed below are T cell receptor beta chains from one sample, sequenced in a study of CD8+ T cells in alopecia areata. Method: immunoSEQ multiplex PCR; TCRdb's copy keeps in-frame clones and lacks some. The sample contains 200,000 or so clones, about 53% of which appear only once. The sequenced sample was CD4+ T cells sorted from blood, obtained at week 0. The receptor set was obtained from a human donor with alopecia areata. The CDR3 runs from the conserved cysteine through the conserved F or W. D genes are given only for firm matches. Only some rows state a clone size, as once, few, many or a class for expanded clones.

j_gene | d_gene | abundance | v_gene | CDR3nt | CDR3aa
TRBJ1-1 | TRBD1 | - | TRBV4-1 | TGCGCCAGCAGCCAAGGGAGGGGGCGAGAAGATGAAGCTTTCTTT | CASSQGRGREDEAFF
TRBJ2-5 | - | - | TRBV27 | TGTGCCAGCAGGTCGACTTGGTACCAAGAGACCCAGTACTTC | CASRSTWYQETQYF
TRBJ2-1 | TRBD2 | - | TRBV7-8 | TGTGCCAGCAGCTTACGAGGCCAGGGAGGCGGGAGAATCCACAATGAGCAGTTCTTC | CASSLRGQGGGRIHNEQFF
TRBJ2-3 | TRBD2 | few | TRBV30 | TGTGCCTGGAGGGACGGACTAGCGGGAGCCCCTCAGTATTTT | CAWRDGLAGAPQYF
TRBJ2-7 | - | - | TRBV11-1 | TGTGCCAGCAGCTTAAGACGGGGGACAGAGCAGTACTTC | CASSLRRGTEQYF
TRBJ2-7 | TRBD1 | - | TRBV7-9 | TGTGCCAGCAGCTTACTAGGACAGGGACAGTACTTC | CASSLLGQGQYF
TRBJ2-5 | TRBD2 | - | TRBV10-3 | TGTGCCATCAGTTCTAGCGGGGGCCCCCAAGAGACCCAGTACTTC | CAISSSGGPQETQYF
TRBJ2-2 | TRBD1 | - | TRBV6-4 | TGTGCCAGTAGTAATCAGGGGGCGAACACCGGGGAGCTGTTTTTT | CASSNQGANTGELFF
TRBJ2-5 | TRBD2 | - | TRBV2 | TGTGCCAGCAGTGCACCAGCGGGACGGGAGACCCAGTACTTC | CASSAPAGRETQYF
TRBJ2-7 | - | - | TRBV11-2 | TGTGCCAGCAGCTTAGATCCCGGCATCGCCCGCGAGCAGTACTTC | CASSLDPGIAREQYF
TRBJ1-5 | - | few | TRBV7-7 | TGTGCTAGCAGCTTAGACCGGAATCAGCCCCAGCATTTT | CASSLDRNQPQHF
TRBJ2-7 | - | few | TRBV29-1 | TGCAGCGTCCACCCGGGTTTTGGGTACGAGCAGTACTTC | CSVHPGFGYEQYF
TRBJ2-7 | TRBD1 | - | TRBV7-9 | TGTGCCAGCAGCCCACTAGCAAGACAGGGGACCTACGAGCAGTACTTC | CASSPLARQGTYEQYF
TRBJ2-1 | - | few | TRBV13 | TGTGCCAGCAGCCCTCCACCTCGGAGCTCCTACAATGAGCAGTTCTTC | CASSPPPRSSYNEQFF
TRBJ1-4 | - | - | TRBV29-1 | TGCAGCGTTGGGGCCACTAATGAAAAACTGTTTTTT | CSVGATNEKLFF
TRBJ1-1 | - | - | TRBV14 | TGTGCCAGCAGCCAAGTGAGGATAACAGGAGTTATGAACACTGAAGCTTTCTTT | CASSQVRITGVMNTEAFF
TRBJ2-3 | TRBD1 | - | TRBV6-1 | TGTGCCAGCAGTGAAGCGGGACAGGGAGGCACAGATACGCAGTATTTT | CASSEAGQGGTDTQYF
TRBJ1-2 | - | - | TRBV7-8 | TGTGCCAGCAGCTTTTCTGACAGCAACTATGGCTACACCTTC | CASSFSDSNYGYTF
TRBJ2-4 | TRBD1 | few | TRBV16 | TGTGCCAGCAGCCAGGGGACAGGTATCGCCAAAAACATTCAGTACTTC | CASSQGTGIAKNIQYF
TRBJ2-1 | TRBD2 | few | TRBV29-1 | TGCAGCGTTGCTGTGACTAGCGGCACCTACAATGAGCAGTTCTTC | CSVAVTSGTYNEQFF